These 23 T cell receptor beta chains were all obtained from the same sample, sequenced in a study of T cells expressing NK-cell markers. For each CDR3 protein, TCRdb gives one entry from its re-call of the 5' RACE reads, without DNA. The data include approximately 15,000 distinct CDR3 sequences; the top ten clones carry approximately 59%. The sequenced sample was blood T cells: a sorted CD56 or NKG2C T cell subset, CD4+ or CD8+ T cells, or bulk PBMC T cells (not recorded which). The receptor set was obtained from a man between 18 and 69 years old in good health.

The chain carries TRBV12-3 or TRBV12-4 and TRBJ2-2; there is no DNA to check the TCRdb D call of TRBD2. CDR3 length: 15 amino acids. CDR3 region: CASSLMTTGPGELFF.

The rearrangement joins TRBV7-2 to TRBJ1-3; as DNA is missing, the TRBD1 call by TCRdb cannot be tested. This CDR3 comprises 15 residues. The V gene's germline CDR1 is SGHTA and CDR2 FQGNSA. CDR3 protein: CASSLPGGAGNTIYF.

The V gene is TRBV28, the J gene TRBJ2-1; the D gene TCRdb calls, TRBD1, cannot be checked with no DNA. This CDR3 is built from 14 residues. Germline-derived CDR1 and CDR2 are MDHEN and SYDVKM. CDR3: CAILQTGTYNEQFF.

The chain recombines TRBV11-3 with TRBJ2-2; TCRdb indicates TRBD1, and absent DNA this call remains unverified. In germline, CDR1 is SGHNT, CDR2 YENEEA. The CDR3 covers 13 residues. The chain's CDR3 is CASSLRGSGELFF.

The V and J genes are TRBV10-3 and TRBJ2-1; TCRdb's D call of TRBD2 is untestable without DNA. CDR1 is ENHRY and CDR2 is SYGVKD in the germline V gene. The length of the CDR3 is 16 residues. The CDR3: CAISARLAGSYNEQFF.

The chain employs TRBV12-3 or TRBV12-4 and TRBJ2-1; the TRBD1 assignment by TCRdb is unverifiable without DNA. The CDR3 covers 13 residues. The CDR3: CASSLGIWGEQFF.

This chain joins TRBV20-1 and TRBJ2-3; TCRdb calls TRBD2, which cannot be checked without DNA. Germline V gene lookup returns CDR1 DFQATT and CDR2 SNEGSKA (reference sequence). CDR3 size: 14 residues. The CDR3 is CSARPPSGALMWYF.

The gene calls are TRBV28 and TRBJ1-1; no DNA is available, so the TRBD1 call from TCRdb remains unchecked. The germline gives CDR1 MDHEN, CDR2 SYDVKM. The CDR3 contains 15 residues. Here the CDR3 reads CASTLVGTGHTEAFF.

This sequence joins TRBV7-2 and TRBJ1-6; TCRdb gives TRBD1 as the D gene, but with no DNA this cannot be confirmed. The CDR3 is 17 amino acids. Per germline, CDR1 SGHTA and CDR2 FQGNSA. This CDR3 reads CASSFLVGTALNSPLHF. Drawing the rest from reference TRBV7-2 and TRBJ1-6, the complete variable domain is GAGVSQSPSNKVTEKGKDVELRCDPISGHTALYWYRQSLGQGLEFLIYFQGNSAPDKSGLPSDRFSAERTGGSVSTLTIQRTQQEDSAVYLCASSFLVGTALNSPLHFGNGTRLTVT.

The rearrangement joins TRBV4-2 to TRBJ1-1; TCRdb lists TRBD1, though no DNA is available to test this call. This CDR3 is built from 16 residues. Per the germline V gene, CDR1 is LGHNA and CDR2 is YNFKEQ. The CDR3 sequence is CASSQGEGDSNTEAFF.

This chain links TRBV4-3 with TRBJ1-2; with no DNA, the TCRdb D assignment of TRBD1 cannot be verified. CDR3 size: 14 residues. Germline CDR1 is LGHNA and CDR2 is YSLEER. CDR3 sequence reads: CASSQAGAVYGYTF.

This chain connects TRBV20-1 to TRBJ2-2; absent DNA, TCRdb's TRBD2 call cannot be checked. Germline V gives CDR1 DFQATT, CDR2 SNEGSKA (reference sequence). The CDR3 covers 15 residues. The CDR3 sequence: CSARAAGVNTGELFF.

The chain recombines TRBV29-1 with TRBJ1-2; the TRBD1 assignment by TCRdb is unverifiable without DNA. The CDR3 extends over 13 amino acids. Per the germline V gene, CDR1 is SQVTM and CDR2 is ANQGSEA. The CDR3 reads CSVDRGGNYGYTF.

The V call is TRBV2, the J call TRBJ2-7; TCRdb designates TRBD1, a call that cannot be tested without DNA. This CDR3 region has 13 residues. Germline-derived CDR1 and CDR2 are SNHLY and FYNNEI. This CDR3 is CASSEGPGYEQYF.

This chain connects TRBV10-3 to TRBJ2-3. The CDR3 contains 13 residues. The germline gives CDR1 ENHRY, CDR2 SYGVKD. The CDR3: CAIKSGDTDTQYF.

This chain links TRBV12-3 or TRBV12-4 with TRBJ1-1. This CDR3 comprises 18 residues. The CDR3: CASSLRRTLNRPPTEAFF.

The chain has TRBV5-1 and TRBJ2-5. The CDR3 spans 14 residues. CDR1 SGHRS and CDR2 YFSETQ come from the germline V gene. The CDR3 here is CASSLSSARETQYF.

The J gene is TRBJ2-3, the V gene TRBV21-1. TRBV21-1 is a recognized pseudogene. The CDR3 totals 14 residues. The CDR3 spells CASSAIASTDTQYF.

V is TRBV18 and J is TRBJ1-6; absent DNA, TCRdb's TRBD1 call cannot be checked. This CDR3 comprises 14 residues. The germline gives CDR1 KGHSH, CDR2 LQKENI. The CDR3 here is CASSPTTVNSPLHF.

The CDR3 reads CSANPWREGGNEQFF. The chain has TRBV20-1 and TRBJ2-1; the TRBD2 assignment by TCRdb is unverifiable without DNA. Germline CDR1 is DFQATT and CDR2 is SNEGSKA (reference sequence). The CDR3 extends over 15 amino acids.

The V gene is TRBV5-1, the J gene TRBJ2-3; the TRBD1 assignment by TCRdb is unverifiable without DNA. This CDR3 has 15 residues. Germline-derived CDR1 and CDR2 are SGHRS and YFSETQ. The CDR3 loop is CASSLGGGSTDTQYF.

CDR3: CASSSGTVNSPLHF. The chain is built from TRBV5-1 and TRBJ1-6; TCRdb's D call of TRBD1 is untestable without DNA. Germline V gene lookup returns CDR1 SGHRS and CDR2 YFSETQ. The CDR3 sequence is 14 residues long.

The chain links TRBV7-9 to TRBJ2-2; TCRdb picks TRBD1, but there is no DNA to check that call. There are 15 residues in the CDR3. The germline V gene has CDR1 SEHNR and CDR2 FQNEAQ (reference sequence). CDR3 residues: CVGRPAESNTGELFF.